This T cell receptor beta chain was sequenced during a study of control samples from healthy donors and cancer patients. The germline V and J ends were trimmed by 5 bases and 2 bases, with 13 bases remaining between them. The CDR3 is made up of 15 amino acids. Germline assignment: CDR1 LNHDA and CDR2 SQIVND (reference sequence). Produced via immunoSEQ multiplex PCR; TCRdb's table is partial and in-frame only. The sample shows over 150,000 clones, approximately 94% of them seen only once. The material sequenced was blood. The V and J genes are TRBV19 and TRBJ1-5, with TRBD1 as a possible D gene (6 bases). This sequence was found in a man aged 35 to 55 in good health. CDR3 in amino acids: CASSVAGAGNQPQHF. For the CDR3, the DNA is TGTGCCAGTAGTGTTGCAGGGGCCGGCAATCAGCCCCAGCATTTT. Complete variable domain (other parts from reference TRBV19 and TRBJ1-5): DGGITQSPKYLFRKEGQNVTLSCEQNLNHDAMYWYRQDPGQGLRLIYYSQIVNDFQKGDIAEGYSVSREKKESFPLTVTSAQKNPTAFYLCASSVAGAGNQPQHFGDGTRLSIL.